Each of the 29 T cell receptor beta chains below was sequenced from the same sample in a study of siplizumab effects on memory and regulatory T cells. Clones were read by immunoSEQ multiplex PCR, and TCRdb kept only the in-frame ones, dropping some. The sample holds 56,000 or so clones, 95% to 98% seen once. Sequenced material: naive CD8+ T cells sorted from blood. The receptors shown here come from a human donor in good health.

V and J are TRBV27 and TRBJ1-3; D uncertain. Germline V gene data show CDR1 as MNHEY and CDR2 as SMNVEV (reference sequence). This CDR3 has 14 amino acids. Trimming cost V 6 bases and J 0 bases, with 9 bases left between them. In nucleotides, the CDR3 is TGTGCCAGCAGAAGGACGGTCTCTGGAAACACCATATATTTT. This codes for CASRRTVSGNTIYF.

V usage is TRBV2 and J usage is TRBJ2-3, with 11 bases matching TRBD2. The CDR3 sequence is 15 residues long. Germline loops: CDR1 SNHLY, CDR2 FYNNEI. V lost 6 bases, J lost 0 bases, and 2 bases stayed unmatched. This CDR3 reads CASRGTSGSTDTQYF. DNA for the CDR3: TGTGCCAGCAGGGGGACTAGCGGAAGCACAGATACGCAGTATTTT.

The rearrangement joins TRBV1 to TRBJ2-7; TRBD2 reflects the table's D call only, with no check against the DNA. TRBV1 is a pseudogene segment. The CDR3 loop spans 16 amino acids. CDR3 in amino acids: CTSSQDRSGTPYEQYF. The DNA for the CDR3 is TGCACCAGCAGCCAAGATCGGAGCGGGACCCCCTACGAGCAGTACTTC.

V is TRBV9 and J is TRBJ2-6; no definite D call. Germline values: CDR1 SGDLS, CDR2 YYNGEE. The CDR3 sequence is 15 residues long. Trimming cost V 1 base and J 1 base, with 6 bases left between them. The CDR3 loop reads CASSVSGSGANVLTF. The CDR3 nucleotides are TGTGCCAGCAGCGTATCTGGGTCTGGGGCCAACGTCCTGACTTTC.

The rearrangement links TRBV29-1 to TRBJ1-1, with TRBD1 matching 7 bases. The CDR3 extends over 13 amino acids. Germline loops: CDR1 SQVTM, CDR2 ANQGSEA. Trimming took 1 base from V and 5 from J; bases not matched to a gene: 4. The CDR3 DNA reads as TGCAGCGTTGAAGGGCAGGGGGGGACTGAAGCTTTCTTT. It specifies CSVEGQGGTEAFF.

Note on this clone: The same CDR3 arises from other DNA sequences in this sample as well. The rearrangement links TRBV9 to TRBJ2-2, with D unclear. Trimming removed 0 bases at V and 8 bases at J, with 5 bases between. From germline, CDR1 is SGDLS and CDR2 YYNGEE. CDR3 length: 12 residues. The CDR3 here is CASSVVGGELFF. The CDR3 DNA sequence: TGTGCCAGCAGCGTAGTTGGGGGGGAGCTGTTTTTT.

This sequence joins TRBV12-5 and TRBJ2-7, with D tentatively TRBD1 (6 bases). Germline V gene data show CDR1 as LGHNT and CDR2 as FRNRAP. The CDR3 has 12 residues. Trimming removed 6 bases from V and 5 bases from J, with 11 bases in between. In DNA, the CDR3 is TGTGCTAGTGGGGGGCAGGGGAACGAGCAGTACTTC. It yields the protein CASGGQGNEQYF.

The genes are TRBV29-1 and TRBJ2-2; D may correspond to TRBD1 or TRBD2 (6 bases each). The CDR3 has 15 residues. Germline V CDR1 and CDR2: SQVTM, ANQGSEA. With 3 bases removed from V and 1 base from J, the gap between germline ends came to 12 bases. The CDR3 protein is CSVDGGGGNTGELFF. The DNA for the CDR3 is TGCAGCGTTGATGGAGGGGGAGGGAACACCGGGGAGCTGTTTTTT.

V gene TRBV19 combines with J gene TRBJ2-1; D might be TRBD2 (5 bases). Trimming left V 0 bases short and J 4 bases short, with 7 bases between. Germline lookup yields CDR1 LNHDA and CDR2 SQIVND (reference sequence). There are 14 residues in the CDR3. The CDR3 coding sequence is TGTGCCAGTAGTATAGAGTCGGGGTACAATGAGCAGTTCTTC. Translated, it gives CASSIESGYNEQFF.

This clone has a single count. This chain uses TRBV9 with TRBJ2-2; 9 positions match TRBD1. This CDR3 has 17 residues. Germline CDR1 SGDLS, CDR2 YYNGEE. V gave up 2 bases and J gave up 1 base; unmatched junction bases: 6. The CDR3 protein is CASSVGRDRVNTGELFF. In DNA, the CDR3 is TGTGCCAGCAGCGTTGGCCGGGACAGGGTGAACACCGGGGAGCTGTTTTTT.

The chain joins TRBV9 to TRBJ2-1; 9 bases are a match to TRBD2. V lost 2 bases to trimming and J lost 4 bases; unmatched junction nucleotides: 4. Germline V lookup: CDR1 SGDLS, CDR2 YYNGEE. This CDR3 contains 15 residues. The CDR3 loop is CASSVGLALYNEQFF. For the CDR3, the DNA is TGTGCCAGCAGCGTCGGACTAGCGCTATACAATGAGCAGTTCTTC.

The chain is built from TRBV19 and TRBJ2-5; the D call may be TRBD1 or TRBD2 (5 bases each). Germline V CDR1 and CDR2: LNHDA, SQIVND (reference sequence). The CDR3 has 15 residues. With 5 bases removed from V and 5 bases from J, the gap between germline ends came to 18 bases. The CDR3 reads CASSPSGGMWETQYF. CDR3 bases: TGTGCCAGTAGTCCCAGTGGGGGTATGTGGGAGACCCAGTACTTC. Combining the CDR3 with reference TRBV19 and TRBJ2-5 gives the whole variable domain DGGITQSPKYLFRKEGQNVTLSCEQNLNHDAMYWYRQDPGQGLRLIYYSQIVNDFQKGDIAEGYSVSREKKESFPLTVTSAQKNPTAFYLCASSPSGGMWETQYFGPGTRLLVL.

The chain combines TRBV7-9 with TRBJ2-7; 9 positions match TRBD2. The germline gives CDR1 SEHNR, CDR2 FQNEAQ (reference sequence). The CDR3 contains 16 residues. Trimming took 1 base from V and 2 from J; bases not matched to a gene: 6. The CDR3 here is CASSLVRAGGPYEQYF. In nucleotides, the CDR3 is TGTGCCAGCAGCTTAGTTCGAGCGGGGGGTCCCTACGAGCAGTACTTC. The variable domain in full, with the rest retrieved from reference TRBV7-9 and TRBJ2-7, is DTGVSQNPRHKITKRGQNVTFRCDPISEHNRLYWYRQTLGQGPEFLTYFQNEAQLEKSRLLSDRFSAERPKGSFSTLEIQRTEQGDSAMYLCASSLVRAGGPYEQYFGPGTRLTVT.

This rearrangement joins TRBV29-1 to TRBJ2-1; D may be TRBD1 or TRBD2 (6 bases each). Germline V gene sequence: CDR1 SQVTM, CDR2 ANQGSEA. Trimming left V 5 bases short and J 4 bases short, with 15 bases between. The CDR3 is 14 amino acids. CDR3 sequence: CSVLEGHLYNEQFF. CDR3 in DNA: TGCAGCGTTTTGGAGGGACACCTTTACAATGAGCAGTTCTTC.

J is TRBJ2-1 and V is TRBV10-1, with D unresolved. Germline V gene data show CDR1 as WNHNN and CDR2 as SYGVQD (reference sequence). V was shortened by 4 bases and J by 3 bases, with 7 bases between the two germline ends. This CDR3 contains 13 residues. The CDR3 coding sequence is TGCGCCAGCAGTGGACGCGGCTACAATGAGCAGTTCTTC. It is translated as CASSGRGYNEQFF.

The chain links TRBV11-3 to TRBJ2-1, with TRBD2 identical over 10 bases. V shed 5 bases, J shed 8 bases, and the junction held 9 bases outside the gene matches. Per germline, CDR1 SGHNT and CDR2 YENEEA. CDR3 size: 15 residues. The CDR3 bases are TGTGCCAGCAGCCGTCGGGAGCGGGAGGGGGATGAGCAGTTCTTC. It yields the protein CASSRREREGDEQFF.

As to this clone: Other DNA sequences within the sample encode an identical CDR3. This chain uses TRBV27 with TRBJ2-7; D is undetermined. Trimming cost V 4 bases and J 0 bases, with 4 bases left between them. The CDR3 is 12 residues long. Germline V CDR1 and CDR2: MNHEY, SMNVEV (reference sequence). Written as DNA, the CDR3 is TGTGCCAGCAGTTCGTCCTCCTACGAGCAGTACTTC. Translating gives CASSSSSYEQYF.

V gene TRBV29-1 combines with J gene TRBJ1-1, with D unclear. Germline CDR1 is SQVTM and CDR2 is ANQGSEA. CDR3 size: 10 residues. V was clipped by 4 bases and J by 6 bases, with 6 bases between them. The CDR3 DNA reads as TGCAGCGTTGGGACGTCTGAAGCTTTCTTT. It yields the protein CSVGTSEAFF.

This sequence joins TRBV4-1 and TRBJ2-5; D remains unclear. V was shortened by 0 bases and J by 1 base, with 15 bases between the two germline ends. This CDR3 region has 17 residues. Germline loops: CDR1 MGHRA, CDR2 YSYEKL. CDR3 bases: TGCGCCAGCAGCCAAGATTGGGCAGATCGACTCCAAGAGACCCAGTACTTC. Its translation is CASSQDWADRLQETQYF.

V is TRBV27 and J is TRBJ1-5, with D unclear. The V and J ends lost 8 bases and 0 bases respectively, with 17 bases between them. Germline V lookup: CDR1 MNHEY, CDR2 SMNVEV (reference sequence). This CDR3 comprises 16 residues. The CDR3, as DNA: TGTGCCAGCCGACAATCGACGGACTATAGCAATCAGCCCCAGCATTTT. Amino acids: CASRQSTDYSNQPQHF.

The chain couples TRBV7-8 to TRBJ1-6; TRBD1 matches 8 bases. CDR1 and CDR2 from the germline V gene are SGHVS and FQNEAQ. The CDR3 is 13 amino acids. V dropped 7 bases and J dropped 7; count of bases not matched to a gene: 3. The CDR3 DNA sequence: TGTGCCAGCACGGACAGGGAGAATTCACCCCTCCACTTT. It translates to CASTDRENSPLHF.

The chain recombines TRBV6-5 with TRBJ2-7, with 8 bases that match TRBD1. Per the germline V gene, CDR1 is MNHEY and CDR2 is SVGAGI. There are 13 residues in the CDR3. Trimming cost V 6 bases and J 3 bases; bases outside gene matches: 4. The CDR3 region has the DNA TGTGCCAGCAGCCGGACAGGGTACTACGAGCAGTACTTC. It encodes CASSRTGYYEQYF.

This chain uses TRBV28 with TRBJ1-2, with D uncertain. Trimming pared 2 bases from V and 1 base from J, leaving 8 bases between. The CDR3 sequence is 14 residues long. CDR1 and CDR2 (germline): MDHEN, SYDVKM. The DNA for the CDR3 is TGTGCCAGCAGTTTAATCGGGCATAACTATGGCTACACCTTC. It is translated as CASSLIGHNYGYTF.

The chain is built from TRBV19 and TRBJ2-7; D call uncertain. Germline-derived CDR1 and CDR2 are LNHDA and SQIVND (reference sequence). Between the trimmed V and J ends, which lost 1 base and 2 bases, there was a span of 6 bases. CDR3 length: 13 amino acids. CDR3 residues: CASSIAGAYEQYF. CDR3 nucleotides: TGTGCCAGTAGTATAGCTGGAGCCTACGAGCAGTACTTC.

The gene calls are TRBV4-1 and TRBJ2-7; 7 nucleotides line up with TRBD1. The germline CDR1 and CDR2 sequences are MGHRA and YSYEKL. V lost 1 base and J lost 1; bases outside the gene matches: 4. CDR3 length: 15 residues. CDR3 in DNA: TGCGCCAGCAGCCAAGGACAGGGTTTATCCTACGAGCAGTACTTC. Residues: CASSQGQGLSYEQYF.

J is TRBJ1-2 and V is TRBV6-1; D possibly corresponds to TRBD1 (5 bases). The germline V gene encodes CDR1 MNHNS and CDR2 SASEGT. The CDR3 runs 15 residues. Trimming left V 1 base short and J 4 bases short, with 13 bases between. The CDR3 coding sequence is TGTGCCAGCAGTGAAGGTACAGCTGGGGGCTATGGCTACACCTTC. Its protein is CASSEGTAGGYGYTF.

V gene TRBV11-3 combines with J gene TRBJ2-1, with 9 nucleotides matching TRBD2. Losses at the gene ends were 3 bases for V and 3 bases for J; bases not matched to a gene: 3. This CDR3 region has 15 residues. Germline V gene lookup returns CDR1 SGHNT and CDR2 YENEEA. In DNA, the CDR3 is TGTGCCAGCAGCTTCCTAGCGGGAAACTACAATGAGCAGTTCTTC. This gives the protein CASSFLAGNYNEQFF.

The CDR3 DNA sequence: TGCGCCAGCAGTGACTACGAGCAGTACTTC. This encodes CASSDYEQYF. J is TRBJ2-7 and V is TRBV10-2; D is uncertain. The germline V gene has CDR1 WSHSY and CDR2 SAAADI. V was cut by 3 bases and J by 3 bases, with 0 bases left in between. The CDR3 loop spans 10 amino acids.

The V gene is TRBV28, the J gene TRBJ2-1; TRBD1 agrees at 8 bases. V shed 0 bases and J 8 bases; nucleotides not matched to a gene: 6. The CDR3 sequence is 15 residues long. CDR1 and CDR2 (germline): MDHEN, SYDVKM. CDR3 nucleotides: TGTGCCAGCAGTTTATGGACAGGGGTTGGCGATGAGCAGTTCTTC. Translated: CASSLWTGVGDEQFF.